The source of this T cell receptor (beta chain) is a study of blood T cell repertoires in COVID-19. Study context: COVID-19 samples, acute and convalescent, were from the United States, Italy and Spain. Sample material is recorded as cDNA or gDNA derived from T cells, B-cell-depleted T cells, or PBMCs.

Under the authors' procedure: Amplifying reference gene primers gave estimates of nucleated cell counts. Clones were read by immunoSEQ multiplex PCR, and TCRdb kept only the in-frame ones, dropping some. From that table come the V and J calls and clone size; the DNA was used to work out D and trimming. The data show about 140,000 clones, about 80% seen once. Specimen: peripheral blood. The TCR comes from an older woman with acute or convalescent COVID-19.

The CDR3 region has the DNA TGTGCCAGCAGCGTGGATAGCGGGAGTAGGAACACCGGGGAGCTGTTTTTT. Amino acids: CASSVDSGSRNTGELFF. The chain uses TRBV9 and TRBJ2-2; 9 bases are shared with TRBD2. CDR1 SGDLS and CDR2 YYNGEE come from the germline V gene. V lost 2 bases to trimming and J lost 1 base; unmatched junction nucleotides: 6. This CDR3 comprises 17 residues.